Listed here is a single T cell receptor beta chain. The V and J ends lost 3 bases and 0 bases respectively, with 13 bases between them. The CDR3 consists of 15 residues. Germline CDR1 reads SGHKS; CDR2 reads YYEKEE (reference sequence). The sample is drawn from a study of cytomegalovirus exposure and HLA in healthy donors. PCR amplification relied on 60 Vbeta primers (plus 13 Jbeta primers). Repertoires were generated with immunoSEQ multiplex PCR, while TCRdb's copy carries only in-frame clones and drops some. The table shows 90,000 to 130,000 clones, with around three quarters occurring only once. Sample: PBMCs. This receptor was identified in a woman under 40 in good health and CMV-seronegative. The chain links TRBV5-5 to TRBJ2-7, with D possibly being TRBD1 (5 bases). The CDR3 reads CASSSYDRISYEQYF. Written as DNA, the CDR3 is TGTGCCAGCAGCTCCTATGACAGAATCTCCTACGAGCAGTACTTC.